The sequence of this T cell receptor (beta chain) was determined in a study of blood T cell repertoires in COVID-19. The table lists this clone with a few counts. Trimming removed 0 bases at V and 10 bases at J, with 12 bases between. CDR1 SGDLS and CDR2 YYNGEE come from the germline V gene. The CDR3 sequence is 13 residues long. TCRdb's copy holds only in-frame clones and misses some; the assay was immunoSEQ multiplex PCR. The sample lists just over 650,000 clones, approximately 90% occurring once. This TCR derives from a woman younger than 30 with acute or convalescent COVID-19. Material: peripheral blood. The chain has TRBV9 and TRBJ2-3; the D gene is possibly TRBD2 (5 bases). For the CDR3, the DNA is TGTGCCAGCAGCGTAGATGAGGGCTTGGCGCAGTATTTT. Amino acids: CASSVDEGLAQYF.